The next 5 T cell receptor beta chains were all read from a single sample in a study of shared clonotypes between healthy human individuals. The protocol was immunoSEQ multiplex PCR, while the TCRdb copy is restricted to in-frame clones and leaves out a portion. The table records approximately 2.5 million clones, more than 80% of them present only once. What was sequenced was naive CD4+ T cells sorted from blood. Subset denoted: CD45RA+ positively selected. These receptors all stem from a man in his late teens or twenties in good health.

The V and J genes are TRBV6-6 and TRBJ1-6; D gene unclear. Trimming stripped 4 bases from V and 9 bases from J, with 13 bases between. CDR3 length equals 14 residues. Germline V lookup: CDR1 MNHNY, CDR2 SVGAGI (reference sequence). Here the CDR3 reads CASSSSVDGSPLHF. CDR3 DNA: TGTGCCAGCAGTTCTAGCGTGGATGGTTCACCCCTCCACTTT.

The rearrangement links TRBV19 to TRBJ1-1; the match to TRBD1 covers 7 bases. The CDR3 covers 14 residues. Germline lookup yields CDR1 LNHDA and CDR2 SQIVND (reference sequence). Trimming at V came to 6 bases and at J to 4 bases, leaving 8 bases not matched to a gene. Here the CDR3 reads CASRDHQGVTEAFF. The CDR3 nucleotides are TGTGCCAGTAGGGATCATCAGGGGGTCACTGAAGCTTTCTTT.

The chain's CDR3 is CASSQGQTSNYGYTF. The CDR3 DNA reads TGTGCCAGCAGCCAAGGACAGACATCTAACTATGGCTACACCTTC. The V and J genes are TRBV6-5 and TRBJ1-2; D is perhaps TRBD1 (6 bases). From germline, CDR1 is MNHEY and CDR2 SVGAGI. V lost 6 bases, J lost 0 bases, and 14 bases lay in between. The CDR3 is 15 residues long.

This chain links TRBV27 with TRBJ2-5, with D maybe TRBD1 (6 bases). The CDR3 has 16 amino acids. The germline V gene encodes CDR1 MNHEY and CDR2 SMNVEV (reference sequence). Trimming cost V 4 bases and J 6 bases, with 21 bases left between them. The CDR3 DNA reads TGTGCCAGCAGTTCAGGACGGGGACAAGGGGTTAAGACCCAGTACTTC. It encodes CASSSGRGQGVKTQYF.

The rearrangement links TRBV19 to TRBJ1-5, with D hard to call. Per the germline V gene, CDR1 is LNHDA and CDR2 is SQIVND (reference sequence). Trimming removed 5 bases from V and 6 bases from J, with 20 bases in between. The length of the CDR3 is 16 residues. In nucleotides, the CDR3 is TGTGCCAGTAGTTCTACTCGGTCCTCCGGTATTCAGCCCCAGCATTTT. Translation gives CASSSTRSSGIQPQHF.